This entry lists 9 T cell receptor beta chains sequenced from one sample in a study of blood T cell repertoires in COVID-19. The data were produced by immunoSEQ multiplex PCR, yet TCRdb's version contains in-frame clones alone and is incomplete. The profile covers fewer than 80,000 clones, with roughly 74% appearing a single time and about 28% taken by the ten largest. Sequences were obtained from peripheral blood. The receptor set was obtained from a woman older than 75 with acute or convalescent COVID-19.

V usage is TRBV6-2 or TRBV6-3 and J usage is TRBJ2-5; D gene ambiguous. Germline CDR1 reads MNHEY; CDR2 reads SVGEGT. This CDR3 comprises 11 residues. V lost 5 bases and J 2 bases, leaving 3 bases between the germline ends. The CDR3 is CASSPQETQYF. In DNA form, the CDR3 reads TGTGCCAGCAGTCCACAAGAGACCCAGTACTTC.

V gene TRBV7-6 combines with J gene TRBJ2-7; D may be TRBD2 (6 bases). The length of the CDR3 is 19 residues. Germline loops: CDR1 SGHVS, CDR2 FNYEAQ. V dropped 5 bases and J dropped 3 bases, with 29 bases sitting between them. CDR3 DNA: TGTGCCAGCAGCCTCACGTCCGGGCTTGGCGGGGCTGGGGACTACGAGCAGTACTTC. Translating it yields CASSLTSGLGGAGDYEQYF.

This rearrangement joins TRBV28 to TRBJ2-2, with 8 nucleotides matching TRBD1. CDR3 length: 14 amino acids. J gave up 6 bases and V 3 bases, and 3 bases lay outside the gene matches. Germline V CDR1 and CDR2: MDHEN, SYDVKM. CDR3 region: CASSFSDRAGELFF. CDR3 coding DNA: TGTGCCAGCAGTTTTTCGGACAGGGCCGGGGAGCTGTTTTTT.

The chain couples TRBV7-9 to TRBJ2-7, with 9 bases identical to TRBD2. The V gene's germline CDR1 is SEHNR and CDR2 FQNEAQ (reference sequence). Losses at the gene ends were 8 bases for V and 6 bases for J; bases not matched to a gene: 11. The CDR3 consists of 14 residues. CDR3 loop: CASAVLAGNAEQYF. CDR3 nucleotides: TGTGCCAGCGCCGTTCTAGCGGGAAACGCCGAGCAGTACTTC.

The rearrangement joins TRBV28 to TRBJ1-4; D not resolved. Germline CDR1 is MDHEN and CDR2 is SYDVKM. Trimming removed 4 bases from V and 3 bases from J, with 6 bases in between. The CDR3 runs to 13 residues. CDR3 amino acids: CASSYGANEKLFF. CDR3 in DNA: TGTGCCAGCAGTTACGGGGCTAATGAAAAACTGTTTTTT.

The sample holds a few counts of this clone. The chain is built from TRBV7-2 and TRBJ2-7; no clear D. V was shortened by 1 base and J by 2 bases, with 9 bases between the two germline ends. CDR3 length: 14 residues. The V gene's germline CDR1 is SGHTA and CDR2 FQGNSA. CDR3 DNA: TGTGCCAGCAGCTTAGGGCAGGCCACCTACGAGCAGTACTTC. It is translated as CASSLGQATYEQYF.

The chain is built from TRBV12-5 and TRBJ2-1; D unresolved. Trimming cost V 0 bases and J 1 base, with 10 bases left between them. This CDR3 region has 16 residues. CDR1 and CDR2 (germline): LGHNT, FRNRAP. CDR3 coding DNA: TGTGCTAGTGGTTTGGTAGGTAGCAAATCCTACAATGAGCAGTTCTTC. Its protein product is CASGLVGSKSYNEQFF.

This clone was seen more than once but under ten times. The rearrangement uses TRBV5-5 and TRBJ2-7; maybe TRBD2 (6 bases). The CDR3 contains 14 residues. Germline values: CDR1 SGHKS, CDR2 YYEKEE (reference sequence). Deletions cut 0 bases from V and 4 bases from J, with 11 bases between. The CDR3 is CASSLVGRGYEQYF. DNA for the CDR3: TGTGCCAGCAGCTTGGTCGGGAGAGGGTACGAGCAGTACTTC.

This clone was seen many times. The V gene is TRBV28, the J gene TRBJ1-2; 8 bases are a match to TRBD1. J gave up 4 bases and V 5 bases, and 6 bases lay outside the gene matches. Germline CDR1 and CDR2: MDHEN and SYDVKM. The length of the CDR3 is 14 residues. The CDR3 is CASSGRTGFYGYTF. The CDR3 DNA reads TGTGCCAGCAGTGGACGGACAGGGTTCTATGGCTACACCTTC.